This T cell receptor (beta chain) came from a study of shared clonotypes between healthy human individuals. Profiled with immunoSEQ multiplex PCR; TCRdb holds only in-frame clones, not every one. In the table there are 550,000 to 700,000 clones, around four fifths of which are singletons. The germline V gene encodes CDR1 LNHNV and CDR2 YYDKDF (reference sequence). The CDR3 spans 16 residues. The junction had 9 bases not matched to a gene; V was cut back by 0 bases and J by 6 bases. The donor cohort consisted entirely of Caucasian adults residing in Nashville, Tennessee. The sequencing input was memory CD4+ T cells sorted from blood. The subset was: CD45RA-negative fraction. V is TRBV15 and J is TRBJ2-7; 9 bases map to TRBD2. The sequence derives from a woman in her twenties or thirties in good health. CDR3 sequence: CATSREVVAGEGEQYF. As DNA, the CDR3 is TGTGCCACCAGCAGAGAGGTGGTAGCGGGAGAAGGCGAGCAGTACTTC.